The 21 T cell receptor beta chains reported below all come from one sample, sequenced in a study of shared clonotypes between healthy human individuals. TCRdb keeps only in-frame clones here, not all; method: immunoSEQ multiplex PCR. Altogether approximately 710,000 clones are present, around 91% being singletons, with the ten largest covering 30% to 40%. Sequencing was performed on memory CD8+ T cells from PBMCs. The subset is: CD45RO+ cells pooled with CCR7-negative TemRA cells. Receptor source: a man younger than 35 in good health. Some clones in this sample may be carry-over from other donors' samples.

The chain has TRBV9 and TRBJ2-7; D possibly corresponds to TRBD1 (6 bases). The CDR3 is 14 amino acids. Trimming stripped 4 bases from V and 3 bases from J, with 14 bases between. CDR1 is SGDLS and CDR2 is YYNGEE in the germline V gene. The chain's CDR3 is CASSKRTADYEQYF. The CDR3 bases are TGTGCCAGCAGCAAAAGGACAGCCGACTACGAGCAGTACTTC. Full variable domain (remainder filled in from reference TRBV9 and TRBJ2-7): DSGVTQTPKHLITATGQRVTLRCSPRSGDLSVYWYQQSLDQGLQFLIQYYNGEERAKGNILERFSAQQFPDLHSELNLSSLELGDSALYFCASSKRTADYEQYFGPGTRLTVT.

J is TRBJ2-7 and V is TRBV13; no clear D gene. Germline-derived CDR1 and CDR2 are PRHDT and FYEKMQ (reference sequence). Deletions cut 5 bases from V and 5 bases from J, with 7 bases between. The CDR3 has 11 residues. CDR3 nucleotide sequence: TGTGCCAGCAGCGCTTCTAACGAGCAGTACTTC. Its protein is CASSASNEQYF.

This chain joins TRBV27 and TRBJ2-5; 10 bases fit TRBD2. V lost 6 bases, J lost 4 bases, and 11 bases stayed unmatched. Germline V lookup: CDR1 MNHEY, CDR2 SMNVEV (reference sequence). The CDR3 consists of 16 residues. CDR3 residues: CASSQSLAGVGETQYF. Written as DNA, the CDR3 is TGTGCCAGCAGCCAGAGCCTAGCGGGAGTAGGAGAGACCCAGTACTTC.

The chain uses TRBV6-5 and TRBJ2-4, with no clear D. V shed 6 bases and J shed 7 bases, with 7 bases lying between them. Germline-derived CDR1 and CDR2 are MNHEY and SVGAGI. The CDR3 is made up of 11 amino acids. CDR3 residues: CASRDVNIQYF. CDR3 nucleotides: TGTGCCAGCAGAGACGTGAACATTCAGTACTTC.

V and J are TRBV6-4 and TRBJ2-1; D is unresolved. The ends were cut back, 4 bases at V and 7 bases at J, with 14 bases in the middle. CDR1 and CDR2 from the germline V gene are MRHNA and SNTAGT. The CDR3 is 14 residues long. The CDR3 is CASSATPSVNEQFF. The CDR3 coding sequence is TGTGCCAGCAGTGCCACCCCGTCGGTTAATGAGCAGTTCTTC.

The V and J genes are TRBV6-5 and TRBJ1-1; 7 bases are shared with TRBD1. Germline V gene sequence: CDR1 MNHEY, CDR2 SVGAGI. The V and J ends lost 7 bases and 2 bases, in that order; junction bases with no gene match: 4. The CDR3 totals 13 residues. CDR3: CASIRTGNTEAFF. In DNA form, the CDR3 reads TGTGCCAGCATCAGGACAGGAAACACTGAAGCTTTCTTT.

This chain connects TRBV7-6 to TRBJ2-2; TRBD2 might be the D (6 bases). V was trimmed by 5 bases and J by 5 bases, leaving 12 bases between them. The germline V gene has CDR1 SGHVS and CDR2 FNYEAQ. This CDR3 region has 14 residues. The CDR3: CASSLRRETGELFF. DNA for the CDR3: TGTGCCAGCAGCCTCAGACGGGAGACCGGGGAGCTGTTTTTT. The full variable domain, with the rest looked up from reference TRBV7-6 and TRBJ2-2, is GAGVSQSPRYKVTKRGQDVALRCDPISGHVSLYWYRQALGQGPEFLTYFNYEAQQDKSGLPNDRFSAERPEGSISTLTIQRTEQRDSAMYRCASSLRRETGELFFGEGSRLTVL.

The V gene is TRBV28, the J gene TRBJ2-3; TRBD1 matches at 8 bases. Germline assignment: CDR1 MDHEN and CDR2 SYDVKM. Unmatched junction bases numbered 11, after V lost 6 bases and J lost 6 bases. The CDR3 contains 15 residues. CDR3 in DNA: TGTGCCAGCAGCGTGGACAGGGTGGAACCCGATACGCAGTATTTT. Its protein product is CASSVDRVEPDTQYF.

The chain is built from TRBV27 and TRBJ2-3; TRBD2 matches at 10 bases. The CDR3 consists of 16 residues. Germline-derived CDR1 and CDR2 are MNHEY and SMNVEV (reference sequence). Losses at the gene ends were 5 bases for V and 5 bases for J; bases not matched to a gene: 10. Here the CDR3 reads CASSPRGAGGIDTQYF. The CDR3 nucleotides read TGTGCCAGCAGTCCACGAGGAGCGGGAGGGATAGATACGCAGTATTTT.

The chain links TRBV16 to TRBJ2-5; D possibly matches TRBD1 or TRBD2 (5 bases each). The V end was cut by 0 bases, the J end by 0 bases, with 8 bases between. This CDR3 is built from 15 residues. Germline CDR1 is KGHSY and CDR2 is FQNENV. The CDR3 DNA reads TGTGCCAGCAGCCAATCCGGGACGTACCAAGAGACCCAGTACTTC. Translation gives CASSQSGTYQETQYF.

This clone was counted a single time. V usage is TRBV27 and J usage is TRBJ2-1, with D unresolved. The germline V and J ends were trimmed by 1 base and 3 bases, with 4 bases remaining between them. Germline CDR1 reads MNHEY; CDR2 reads SMNVEV (reference sequence). The length of the CDR3 is 13 residues. CDR3 loop: CASSLYNYNEQFF. The CDR3 coding sequence is TGTGCCAGCAGTTTATACAACTACAATGAGCAGTTCTTC.

The chain joins TRBV4-1 to TRBJ2-7; 8 nucleotides align to TRBD2. CDR3 length equals 15 residues. The V gene end was trimmed by 2 bases and the J gene end by 6 bases; junction bases not matched to a gene: 9. In germline, CDR1 is MGHRA, CDR2 YSYEKL. CDR3 in DNA: TGCGCCAGCAGCCAAAACCCGGGGGGGGCGTCCGAGCAGTACTTC. This gives the protein CASSQNPGGASEQYF.

The chain combines TRBV29-1 with TRBJ1-2, with D perhaps matching TRBD1 (5 bases). Trimming cost V 0 bases and J 8 bases, with 16 bases left between them. The CDR3 has 14 residues. Per the germline V gene, CDR1 is SQVTM and CDR2 is ANQGSEA. The DNA of the CDR3 is TGCAGCGTTGAAGACCCTCGGACATCATACGGCTACACCTTC. This gives the protein CSVEDPRTSYGYTF.

The chain uses TRBV7-8 and TRBJ1-1; D unresolved. Trimming took 1 base from V and 0 from J, leaving 9 bases between them. CDR1 SGHVS and CDR2 FQNEAQ come from the germline V gene. This CDR3 has 15 residues. The CDR3 reads CASSLVLGMNTEAFF. CDR3 in DNA: TGTGCCAGCAGCTTAGTCTTGGGCATGAACACTGAAGCTTTCTTT.

CDR3: CASSYLQDTDTQYF. The CDR3 DNA reads TGTGCCAGCAGCTACCTCCAAGACACAGATACGCAGTATTTT. The V call is TRBV28, the J call TRBJ2-3; D is undetermined. Trimming shortened V by 6 bases and J by 2 bases, and 12 bases separated the two germline ends. Germline-derived CDR1 and CDR2 are MDHEN and SYDVKM. The CDR3 runs to 14 residues. The full variable domain, in which reference TRBV28 and TRBJ2-3 provide the parts outside the CDR3, is DVKVTQSSRYLVKRTGEKVFLECVQDMDHENMFWYRQDPGLGLRLIYFSYDVKMKEKGDIPEGYSVSREKKERFSLILESASTNQTSMYLCASSYLQDTDTQYFGPGTRLTVL.

This clone was picked up one time. The rearrangement joins TRBV30 to TRBJ2-7; D unclear. Germline assignment: CDR1 GTSNPN and CDR2 SVGIG (reference sequence). The CDR3 sequence is 13 residues long. Trimming cost V 0 bases and J 6 bases, with 12 bases left between them. The CDR3 nucleotides are TGTGCCTGGAGTGTAATTCGATCGAGCGAGCAGTACTTC. Protein: CAWSVIRSSEQYF.

The chain carries TRBV6-5 and TRBJ1-4; D possibly corresponds to TRBD1 (5 bases). Trimming left V 6 bases short and J 14 bases short, with 25 bases between. The CDR3 extends over 15 amino acids. CDR1 and CDR2 (germline): MNHEY, SVGAGI. The CDR3 is CASSVVPGPQTPLFF. The CDR3 coding sequence is TGTGCCAGCAGCGTAGTCCCGGGACCCCAAACCCCTCTGTTTTTT.

The V call is TRBV28, the J call TRBJ2-1; weak D call: TRBD2 (6 bases). The V gene's germline CDR1 is MDHEN and CDR2 SYDVKM. The V gene lost 1 base and the J gene lost 10 bases, with 8 bases spanning the gap. The CDR3 runs to 12 residues. This CDR3 is CASSLSGGEQFF. The DNA of the CDR3 is TGTGCCAGCAGTTTATCCGGGGGAGAGCAGTTCTTC.

CDR3 residues: CASSLFGDSYNEQFF. Written as DNA, the CDR3 is TGTGCCAGCAGCTTATTCGGAGATTCCTACAATGAGCAGTTCTTC. The chain uses TRBV7-6 and TRBJ2-1; D not resolved. Per the germline V gene, CDR1 is SGHVS and CDR2 is FNYEAQ. The CDR3 sequence is 15 residues long. V gave up 2 bases and J gave up 1 base, with 9 bases separating them.

The V gene is TRBV6-6, the J gene TRBJ2-7, with TRBD1 as a possible D gene (6 bases). Trimming removed 2 bases from V and 4 bases from J, with 12 bases in between. Germline lookup yields CDR1 MNHNY and CDR2 SVGAGI (reference sequence). The CDR3 runs 14 residues. The DNA of the CDR3 is TGTGCCAGCAGTTACGGTACCAGGGGATACGAGCAGTACTTC. Encoded protein: CASSYGTRGYEQYF.

This clone was observed once. The rearrangement joins TRBV14 to TRBJ2-5, with D perhaps TRBD1 (5 bases). With 5 bases removed from V and 5 bases from J, the gap between germline ends came to 18 bases. The CDR3 is made up of 15 amino acids. Germline V CDR1 and CDR2: SGHDN, FVKESK. CDR3 residues: CASSSWGRAFETQYF. The CDR3 DNA is TGTGCCAGCAGCTCCTGGGGCAGGGCTTTCGAGACCCAGTACTTC.